Presented here are 17 T cell receptor beta chains from one specimen sequenced in a study of blood T cell repertoires in COVID-19. The repertoire was sequenced with immunoSEQ multiplex PCR; TCRdb's copy has only in-frame clones and lacks some. The profile shows fewer than 500,000 clones, 75% to 90% of them singletons. Sequencing used peripheral blood. These receptors came from a woman aged 25 to 39 with active or convalescent COVID-19.

The chain links TRBV10-1 to TRBJ1-1; no firm D call. Germline V gene lookup returns CDR1 WNHNN and CDR2 SYGVQD (reference sequence). The CDR3 has 15 residues. V lost 0 bases to trimming and J lost 1 base, with 9 bases between them. CDR3 DNA sequence: TGCGCCAGCAGTGAGTCGAGACTCGCGAACACTGAAGCTTTCTTT. As protein: CASSESRLANTEAFF.

This clone was found once. V usage is TRBV27 and J usage is TRBJ2-1; 7 bases agree with TRBD2. With 7 bases clipped from V and 3 bases from J, the junction kept 12 bases outside the gene matches. This CDR3 has 16 residues. The germline V gene has CDR1 MNHEY and CDR2 SMNVEV (reference sequence). The CDR3 region has the DNA TGTGCCAGCACTCCCTCACCGGGGGGATTCTACAATGAGCAGTTCTTC. The encoded protein is CASTPSPGGFYNEQFF.

The chain couples TRBV5-4 to TRBJ1-2, with TRBD1 matching 9 bases. The junction had 11 bases not matched to a gene; V was cut back by 4 bases and J by 4 bases. CDR1 and CDR2 (germline): SGHNT, YYREEE (reference sequence). The CDR3 is 16 amino acids. In nucleotides, the CDR3 is TGTGCCAGCAGCAATTCCGGGACAGGGTATTCCTATGGCTACACCTTC. Its translation: CASSNSGTGYSYGYTF.

The chain combines TRBV12-3 or TRBV12-4 with TRBJ1-4; D is undetermined. This CDR3 region has 12 residues. The germline V and J ends were trimmed by 3 bases and 7 bases, with 6 bases remaining between them. CDR3 coding DNA: TGTGCCAGCAGTTTGACGGGTGAAAAACTGTTTTTT. The encoded protein is CASSLTGEKLFF.

This clone has more than one count but fewer than ten. This chain uses TRBV5-8 with TRBJ2-7, with TRBD2 identical over 9 bases. This CDR3 comprises 14 residues. V was clipped by 4 bases and J by 3 bases; unmatched bases: 5. Germline CDR1 and CDR2: SGHTS and YDEGEE. The DNA of the CDR3 is TGTGCCAGCAGCCCACAACTAGCGGGCTACGAGCAGTACTTC. It translates to CASSPQLAGYEQYF. Full variable domain (remainder filled in from reference TRBV5-8 and TRBJ2-7): EAGVTQSPTHLIKTRGQQATLRCSPISGHTSVYWYQQALGLGLQFLLWYDEGEERNRGNFPPRFSGRQFPNYSSELNVNALELEDSALYLCASSPQLAGYEQYFGPGTRLTVT.

This sequence joins TRBV7-9 and TRBJ1-4; a possible D gene is TRBD1 (6 bases). Germline V gene data show CDR1 as SEHNR and CDR2 as FQNEAQ (reference sequence). The germline V and J ends were trimmed by 5 bases and 1 base, with 11 bases remaining between them. This CDR3 comprises 15 residues. The CDR3, as DNA: TGTGCCAGCAGCCAGGACAGCTTAACTAATGAAAAACTGTTTTTT. Its protein product is CASSQDSLTNEKLFF. Based on the CDR3 plus reference TRBV7-9 and TRBJ1-4, the full variable domain is DTGVSQNPRHKITKRGQNVTFRCDPISEHNRLYWYRQTLGQGPEFLTYFQNEAQLEKSRLLSDRFSAERPKGSFSTLEIQRTEQGDSAMYLCASSQDSLTNEKLFFGSGTQLSVL.

The chain couples TRBV2 to TRBJ1-1; perhaps TRBD1 as D (5 bases). CDR3 length: 14 amino acids. V lost 4 bases and J 5 bases, leaving 14 bases between the germline ends. Germline CDR1 reads SNHLY; CDR2 reads FYNNEI. The CDR3 coding sequence is TGTGCCAGCAGTGGGATAGGTGGGGGGACTGAAGCTTTCTTT. Translating it yields CASSGIGGGTEAFF.

The V gene is TRBV9, the J gene TRBJ2-5; 8 bases agree with TRBD1. Germline-derived CDR1 and CDR2 are SGDLS and YYNGEE. V lost 0 bases, J lost 5 bases, and 9 bases stayed unmatched. This CDR3 region has 16 residues. Here the CDR3 reads CASSVGGQGTSETQYF. CDR3 coding DNA: TGTGCCAGCAGCGTAGGTGGACAGGGTACCTCCGAGACCCAGTACTTC.

V gene TRBV19 combines with J gene TRBJ1-2, with D unclear. CDR1 LNHDA and CDR2 SQIVND come from the germline V gene (reference sequence). The CDR3 is 14 amino acids. V lost 7 bases and J 5 bases, leaving 17 bases between the germline ends. CDR3 region: CASTSPTGGYGYTF. CDR3 nucleotide sequence: TGTGCCAGTACCAGTCCGACCGGAGGTTATGGCTACACCTTC.

This clone was counted a single time. The genes are TRBV27 and TRBJ2-5, with D perhaps matching TRBD1 (5 bases). The length of the CDR3 is 14 residues. CDR1 MNHEY and CDR2 SMNVEV come from the germline V gene (reference sequence). The V gene lost 3 bases and the J gene lost 5 bases, with 13 bases spanning the gap. DNA for the CDR3: TGTGCCAGCAGTTTGTACCAGGGCGTCGAGACCCAGTACTTC. Encoded protein: CASSLYQGVETQYF.

The chain has TRBV4-1 and TRBJ2-7; unclear D gene. The CDR3 covers 15 residues. Germline values: CDR1 MGHRA, CDR2 YSYEKL. The V end lost 0 bases, the J end lost 0 bases, and 9 bases lay between the germline ends. The CDR3 loop reads CASSQEPQFSYEQYF. The CDR3 DNA sequence: TGCGCCAGCAGCCAAGAACCACAGTTCTCCTACGAGCAGTACTTC.

The rearrangement links TRBV3-1 (or the pseudogene TRBV3-2) to TRBJ2-5; D possibly corresponds to TRBD2 (6 bases). Per the germline V gene, CDR1 is LGHDT and CDR2 is YNNKEL (reference sequence). Trimming shortened V by 2 bases and J by 5 bases, and 15 bases separated the two germline ends. The CDR3 has 15 residues. Written as DNA, the CDR3 is TGTGCCAGCAGCCAACGGAGGGCCCGGGGGGAGACCCAGTACTTC. This gives the protein CASSQRRARGETQYF.

V gene TRBV6-5 combines with J gene TRBJ1-2; 7 bases are a match to TRBD1. V was pared by 5 bases and J by 3 bases, with 3 bases of the junction left unmatched. Germline V lookup: CDR1 MNHEY, CDR2 SVGAGI. The CDR3 consists of 13 residues. CDR3 protein: CASSPQGDYGYTF. The CDR3 DNA sequence: TGTGCCAGCAGTCCCCAGGGGGACTATGGCTACACCTTC.

This sequence joins TRBV6-1 and TRBJ2-6, with a tentative D call TRBD2 (6 bases). V was cut by 4 bases and J by 1 base, with 14 bases left in between. Germline-derived CDR1 and CDR2 are MNHNS and SASEGT. There are 17 residues in the CDR3. The CDR3 spells CASSARGGLSGANVLTF. In nucleotides, the CDR3 is TGTGCCAGCAGTGCCCGCGGAGGGCTGTCTGGGGCCAACGTCCTGACTTTC.

The V gene is TRBV7-8, the J gene TRBJ2-5, with 7 bases identical to TRBD1. This CDR3 contains 15 residues. V lost 1 base to trimming and J lost 2 bases; unmatched junction nucleotides: 4. Germline V gene data show CDR1 as SGHVS and CDR2 as FQNEAQ. CDR3 DNA sequence: TGTGCCAGCAGCTTAGACAGGGGAGCTCAAGAGACCCAGTACTTC. Protein: CASSLDRGAQETQYF.

V usage is TRBV24-1 and J usage is TRBJ1-5; D might be TRBD1 (5 bases). This CDR3 comprises 10 residues. Trimming pared 9 bases from V and 8 bases from J, leaving 7 bases between. Germline V CDR1 and CDR2: KGHDR, SFDVKD. CDR3 sequence (DNA): TGTGCCACCCGGGGGAAGCCCCAGCATTTT. Translation: CATRGKPQHF.

The chain is built from TRBV7-2 and TRBJ2-3, with TRBD2 as a possible D gene (5 bases). Between the trimmed V and J ends, which lost 3 bases and 6 bases, there was a span of 13 bases. The CDR3 totals 14 residues. Germline loops: CDR1 SGHTA, CDR2 FQGNSA. The CDR3 spells CASSFGLATDTQYF. CDR3 DNA: TGTGCCAGCAGCTTTGGGCTAGCTACGGATACGCAGTATTTT.